This T cell receptor (beta chain) derives from a study of T cells in Graves' hyperthyroidism and ophthalmopathy. Patients aged 18 to 65 had newly diagnosed hyperthyroidism that had lasted under 2 months. Any patient presenting with uncontrolled infection, other autoimmune disease, pregnancy or lactation was left out. Diagnosing involved the use of clinical symptoms, serum thyroxine and TRAb, thyroid ultrasound and orbital computed tomography. Overall study results and limits: Stable hyperthyroidism was told apart from ophthalmopathy by a model built on 13 V-J features.

The CDR3 regions of TCR beta were amplified from RNA transcripts. During a first-round RT-PCR of the TCR CDR3, the HTBI primer set was used. MiXCR, applied by TCRdb to the multiplex PCR reads, yields one record per CDR3 protein. The sample includes 300,000 to 400,000 distinct CDR3 sequences, around 20% seen only once; the top ten take over 40%. This clonotype occurred many times. No antigen is known for it. Specimen: blood. The source of this sequence is a woman aged 50 to 60 with Graves' hyperthyroidism.

The CDR3 protein is CSARDPKGGTEAFF. The CDR3 region has the DNA TGCAGTGCTAGAGATCCCAAGGGCGGCACTGAAGCTTTCTTT. This chain uses TRBV20-1 with TRBJ1-1, with D unclear. V was clipped by 0 bases and J by 4 bases, with 12 bases between them. Germline-derived CDR1 and CDR2 are DFQATT and SNEGSKA (reference sequence). This CDR3 contains 14 residues.